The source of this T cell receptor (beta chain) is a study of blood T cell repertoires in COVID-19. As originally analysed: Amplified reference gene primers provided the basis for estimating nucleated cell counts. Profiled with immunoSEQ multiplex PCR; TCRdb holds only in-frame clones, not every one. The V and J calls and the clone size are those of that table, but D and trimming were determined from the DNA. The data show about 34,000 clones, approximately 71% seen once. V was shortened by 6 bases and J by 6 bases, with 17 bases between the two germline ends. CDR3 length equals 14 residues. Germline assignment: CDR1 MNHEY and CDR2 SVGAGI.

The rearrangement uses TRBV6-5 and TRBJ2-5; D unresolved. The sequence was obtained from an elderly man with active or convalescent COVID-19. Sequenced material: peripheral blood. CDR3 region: CASRREVSLKTQYF. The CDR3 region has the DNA TGTGCCAGCAGACGTGAGGTCTCATTGAAGACCCAGTACTTC.